The next 6 T cell receptor beta chains were all read from a single sample in a study of patients and donors after allogeneic stem cell transplantation (dated by TCRdb to the early 2020s). The protocol used for the library was RT-PCR. Instrument used: NextSeq 550. TCRdb trimmed the raw reads at Q25, called clones with MiXCR and kept productive beta chains. Identical CDR3 protein sequences are pooled into one entry, listed with their most common genes and DNA. This sample holds approximately 61,000 distinct CDR3 sequences; less than 15% were observed only once. The top ten clonotypes cover around 33% of the sample. The sample was blood, either unsorted or a sorted T cell fraction (not recorded which). These receptors were obtained from a human donor who was either an allogeneic HSCT recipient or a stem cell or donor lymphocyte infusion donor (not recorded which). It is not recorded whose cells these are; they may come from a transplant donor.

This clonotype turned up a few times. The chain joins TRBV12-3 or TRBV12-4 to TRBJ1-1; TRBD1 is a possible D gene (5 bases). V was cut by 8 bases and J by 3 bases, with 22 bases left in between. The length of the CDR3 is 16 residues. The CDR3 nucleotides are TGTGCCAGCCGGAGGGTGGGAAGTGCGGGACACACTGAAGCTTTCTTT. Translation gives CASRRVGSAGHTEAFF.

This clonotype came up a few times. This chain links TRBV3-1 with TRBJ2-3, with unresolved D. The CDR3 length is 15 residues. Germline V gene lookup returns CDR1 LGHDT and CDR2 YNNKEL (reference sequence). Trimming removed 3 bases at V and 4 bases at J, with 14 bases between. CDR3 residues: CASSQRGSISDTQYF. The CDR3 nucleotides are TGTGCCAGCAGCCAGCGAGGTAGTATCTCAGATACGCAGTATTTT.

The sample holds many counts of this clonotype. The V call is TRBV5-1, the J call TRBJ1-2, with D unresolved. This CDR3 region has 13 residues. Per the germline V gene, CDR1 is SGHRS and CDR2 is YFSETQ. V was trimmed by 3 bases and J by 6 bases, leaving 12 bases between them. As DNA, the CDR3 is TGCGCCAGCAGCTATGGCTTATTGCATGGCTACACCTTC. Translated: CASSYGLLHGYTF.

This clonotype turned up a few times. The chain is built from TRBV11-2 and TRBJ1-6; D is ambiguous. The CDR3 length is 14 residues. With 5 bases removed from V and 10 bases from J, the gap between germline ends came to 15 bases. CDR1 and CDR2 from the germline V gene are SGHAT and FQNNGV. Here the CDR3 reads CASSPRRAFSPLHF. DNA of the CDR3: TGTGCCAGCAGCCCCAGACGGGCGTTCTCACCCCTCCACTTT. The full variable domain, rest sourced from reference TRBV11-2 and TRBJ1-6, is EAGVAQSPRYKIIEKRQSVAFWCNPISGHATLYWYQQILGQGPKLLIQFQNNGVVDDSQLPKDRFSAERLKGVDSTLKIQPAKLEDSAVYLCASSPRRAFSPLHFGNGTRLTVT.

This clonotype has just a few counts. The chain employs TRBV5-1 and TRBJ2-2; a possible D gene is TRBD2 (6 bases). This CDR3 contains 16 residues. V lost 4 bases and J lost 1, with 14 bases in between. Per germline, CDR1 SGHRS and CDR2 YFSETQ. Here the CDR3 DNA reads TGCGCCAGCAGCCCCCGGGAGAGGCTGAACACCGGGGAGCTGTTTTTT. Its translation is CASSPRERLNTGELFF.

In its sample, this clonotype was seen many times. V usage is TRBV24-1 and J usage is TRBJ1-1, with D tentatively TRBD1 (5 bases). V lost 3 bases, J lost 3 bases, and 7 bases lay in between. This CDR3 region has 13 residues. Per germline, CDR1 KGHDR and CDR2 SFDVKD. The CDR3 here is CATSDGGDTEAFF. The DNA for the CDR3 is TGTGCCACCAGTGATGGGGGGGACACTGAAGCTTTCTTT.